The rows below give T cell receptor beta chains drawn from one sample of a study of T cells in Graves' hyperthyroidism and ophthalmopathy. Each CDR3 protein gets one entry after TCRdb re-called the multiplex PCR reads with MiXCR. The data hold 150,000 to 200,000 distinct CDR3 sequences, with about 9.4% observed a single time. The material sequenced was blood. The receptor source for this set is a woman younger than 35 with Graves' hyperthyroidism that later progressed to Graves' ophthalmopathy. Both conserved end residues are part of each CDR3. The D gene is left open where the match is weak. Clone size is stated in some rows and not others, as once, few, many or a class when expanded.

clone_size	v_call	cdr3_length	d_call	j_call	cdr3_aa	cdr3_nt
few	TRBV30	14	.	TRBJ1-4	CAWRLRSYNEKLFF	TGTGCCTGGAGACTAAGGAGTTATAATGAAAAACTGTTTTTT
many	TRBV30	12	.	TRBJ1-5	CAWDRDVEPQHF	TGTGCCTGGGACCGGGATGTTGAACCCCAGCATTTT
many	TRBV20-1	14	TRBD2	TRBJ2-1	CSATSLAGYNEQFF	TGCAGTGCTACCTCCCTAGCGGGATACAATGAGCAGTTCTTC
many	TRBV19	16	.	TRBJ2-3	CASAVSSGVGGDTQYF	TGTGCCAGTGCTGTTTCCAGCGGGGTAGGGGGAGATACGCAGTATTTT
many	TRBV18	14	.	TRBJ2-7	CASSPPMTEYEQYF	TGTGCCAGCTCACCGCCCATGACAGAATACGAGCAGTACTTC
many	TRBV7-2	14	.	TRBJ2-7	CASSLLGATYEQYF	TGTGCCAGCAGCCTTCTAGGGGCCACCTACGAGCAGTACTTC
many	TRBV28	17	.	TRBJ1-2	CASSSILTGRLYYGYTF	TGTGCCAGCAGTTCAATTCTCACCGGCAGATTATACTATGGCTACACCTTC
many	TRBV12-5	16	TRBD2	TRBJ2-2	CASGLVVSGRTGELFF	TGTGCTAGTGGTTTGGTTGTTAGCGGGAGGACCGGGGAGCTGTTTTTT
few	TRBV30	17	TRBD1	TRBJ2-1	CAWSVQTGDSSYNEQFF	TGTGCCTGGAGTGTACAGACAGGGGATAGCTCCTACAATGAGCAGTTCTTC
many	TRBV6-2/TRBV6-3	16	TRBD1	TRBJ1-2	CASSQQGAKVGYGYTF	TGTGCCAGCAGTCAACAGGGGGCGAAGGTCGGCTATGGCTACACCTTC
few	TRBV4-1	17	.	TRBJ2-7	CASSRTIRVNGSYEQYF	TGCGCCAGCAGCCGCACGATCAGGGTGAATGGCTCCTACGAGCAGTACTTC
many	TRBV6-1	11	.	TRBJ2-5	CATREQETQYF	TGTGCCACCCGGGAACAAGAGACCCAGTACTTC
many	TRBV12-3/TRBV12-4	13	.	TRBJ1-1	CASSLGINAEAFF	TGTGCCAGCAGTTTGGGAATTAACGCTGAAGCTTTCTTT
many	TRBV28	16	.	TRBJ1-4	CASSLSQGVGNEKLFF	TGTGCCAGCAGTTTATCGCAGGGTGTTGGTAATGAAAAACTGTTTTTT
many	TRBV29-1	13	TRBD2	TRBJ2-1	CSVGREGSNEQFF	TGCAGCGTTGGGCGGGAGGGTAGTAATGAGCAGTTCTTC
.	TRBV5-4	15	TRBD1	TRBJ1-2	CASSLVGTGVNGYTF	TGTGCCAGCAGCTTGGTCGGGACAGGGGTGAATGGCTACACCTTC
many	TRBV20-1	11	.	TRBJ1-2	CSARVFDGYTF	TGCAGTGCTAGAGTATTTGACGGCTACACCTTC
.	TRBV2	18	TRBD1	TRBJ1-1	CASSASRTGGGMNTEAFF	TGTGCCAGCAGCGCCAGCCGGACAGGGGGTGGGATGAACACTGAAGCGTTCTTT
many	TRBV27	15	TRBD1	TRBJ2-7	CASSLTGTYRDEQYF	TGTGCCAGCAGCCTGACAGGGACCTACAGGGACGAGCAGTACTTC
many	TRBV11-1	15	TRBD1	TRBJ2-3	CASSAGQGRTDTQYF	TGTGCCAGCAGCGCCGGACAGGGGCGCACAGATACGCAGTATTTT
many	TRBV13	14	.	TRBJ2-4	CASSLGDRGNIQYF	TGTGCCAGCAGCTTAGGGGATCGGGGAAACATTCAGTACTTC
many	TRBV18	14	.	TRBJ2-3	CASSPGGFTDTQYF	TGTGCCAGCTCACCGGGCGGATTCACAGATACGCAGTATTTT
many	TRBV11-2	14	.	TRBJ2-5	CASSLLAPEETQYF	TGTGCCAGCAGCTTATTAGCGCCTGAAGAGACCCAGTACTTC
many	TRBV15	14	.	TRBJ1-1	CATSRDKGGPEAFF	TGTGCCACCAGCAGAGATAAGGGGGGCCCTGAAGCTTTCTTT
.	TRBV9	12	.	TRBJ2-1	CASSVVEGEQSF	TGTGCCAGCAGCGTAGTTGAGGGTGAGCAGTCCTTC
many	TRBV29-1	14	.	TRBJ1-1	CSVMAPVENTEAFF	TGCAGCGTTATGGCCCCAGTCGAAAACACTGAAGCTTTCTTT
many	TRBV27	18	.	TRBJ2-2	CASSLIIWPGERTGELFF	TGTGCCAGCAGTTTAATTATTTGGCCAGGGGAACGCACCGGGGAGCTGTTTTTT
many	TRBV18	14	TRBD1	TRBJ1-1	CASSETGANTEAFF	TGTGCCAGCTCAGAGACAGGGGCGAACACTGAAGCTTTCTTT
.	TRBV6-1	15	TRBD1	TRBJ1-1	CASSPVGTANTEAFF	TGTGCCAGCAGTCCGGTAGGGACAGCGAACACTGAAGCTTTCTTT
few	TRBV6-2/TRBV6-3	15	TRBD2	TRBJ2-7	CASSYSTSGAYEQYF	TGTGCCAGCAGTTACTCGACTAGCGGAGCCTACGAGCAGTACTTC
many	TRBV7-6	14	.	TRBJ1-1	CASSLRVGGTEAFF	TGTGCCAGCAGTCTCAGGGTGGGTGGCACTGAAGCTTTCTTT
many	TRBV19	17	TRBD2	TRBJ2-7	CASSIARGPSGTYEQYF	TGTGCCAGTAGTATAGCGCGCGGGCCTAGCGGAACCTACGAGCAGTACTTC
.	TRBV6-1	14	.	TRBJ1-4	CASSYRGGYEKLFF	TGTGCCAGCAGCTATCGTGGGGGTTACGAAAAACTGTTTTTT
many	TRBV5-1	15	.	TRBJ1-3	CASNLPGSSGNTIYF	TGCGCCAGCAACCTACCGGGAAGCTCTGGAAACACCATATATTTT
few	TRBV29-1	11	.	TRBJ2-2	CSVWSTGELFF	TGCAGCGTTTGGTCCACCGGGGAGCTGTTTTTT
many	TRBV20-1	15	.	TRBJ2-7	CSARDSGIGSYEQYF	TGCAGTGCTAGAGATTCGGGGATTGGCTCCTACGAGCAGTACTTC
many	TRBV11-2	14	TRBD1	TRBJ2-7	CASSSRGNHYEQYF	TGTGCCAGCAGCTCCAGGGGGAACCACTACGAGCAGTACTTC
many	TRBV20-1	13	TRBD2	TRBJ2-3	CSARAAGADTQYF	TGCAGTGCTAGAGCAGCGGGAGCGGATACGCAGTATTTT
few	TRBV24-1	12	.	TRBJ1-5	CATSDLRGAQHF	TGTGCCACCAGTGATTTGCGGGGGGCCCAGCATTTT
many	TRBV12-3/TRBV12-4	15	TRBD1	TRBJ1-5	CASRRDRRSNQPQHF	TGTGCCAGCAGACGGGACAGGCGTAGCAATCAGCCCCAGCATTTT
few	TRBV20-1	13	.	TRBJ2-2	CSAMGPNTGELFF	TGCAGTGCTATGGGACCGAACACCGGGGAGCTGTTTTTT
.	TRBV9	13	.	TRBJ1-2	CASSPGLSRGYTF	TGTGCCAGCAGCCCCGGTCTGTCCCGAGGCTACACCTTC
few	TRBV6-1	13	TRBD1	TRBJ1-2	CASSEGQSLSYTF	TGTGCCAGCAGTGAGGGACAGTCCCTCAGCTACACCTTC
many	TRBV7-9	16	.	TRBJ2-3	CASSSRWETSTDTQYF	TGTGCCAGCAGCTCCCGATGGGAAACTAGCACAGATACGCAGTATTTT
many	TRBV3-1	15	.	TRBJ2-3	CASSQDARSTDTQYF	TGTGCCAGCAGCCAAGATGCCCGCTCCACAGATACGCAGTATTTT
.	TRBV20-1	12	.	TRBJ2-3	CSADLTRDTQYF	TGCAGTGCTGACCTTACCAGGGATACGCAGTATTTT
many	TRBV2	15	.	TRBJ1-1	CASSEYRNVNTEAFF	TGTGCCAGCAGTGAATACCGGAACGTGAACACTGAAGCTTTCTTT